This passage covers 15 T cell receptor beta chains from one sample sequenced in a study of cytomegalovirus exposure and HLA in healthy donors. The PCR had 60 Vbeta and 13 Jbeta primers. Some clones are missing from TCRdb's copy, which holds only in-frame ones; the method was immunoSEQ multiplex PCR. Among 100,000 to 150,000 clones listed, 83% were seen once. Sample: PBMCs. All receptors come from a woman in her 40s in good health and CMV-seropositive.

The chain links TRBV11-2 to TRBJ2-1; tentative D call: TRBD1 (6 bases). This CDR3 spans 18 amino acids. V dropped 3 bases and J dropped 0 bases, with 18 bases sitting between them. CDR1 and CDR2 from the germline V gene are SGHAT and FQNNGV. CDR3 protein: CASSLKGVGNFSYNEQFF. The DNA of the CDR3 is TGTGCCAGCAGCTTGAAGGGGGTCGGAAACTTCTCCTACAATGAGCAGTTCTTC. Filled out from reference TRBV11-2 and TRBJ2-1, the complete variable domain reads EAGVAQSPRYKIIEKRQSVAFWCNPISGHATLYWYQQILGQGPKLLIQFQNNGVVDDSQLPKDRFSAERLKGVDSTLKIQPAKLEDSAVYLCASSLKGVGNFSYNEQFFGPGTRLTVL.

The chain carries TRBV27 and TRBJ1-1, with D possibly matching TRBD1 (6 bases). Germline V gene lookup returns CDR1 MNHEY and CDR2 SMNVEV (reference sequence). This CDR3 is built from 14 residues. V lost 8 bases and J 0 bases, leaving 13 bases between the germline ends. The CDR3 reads CASFRTAVNTEAFF. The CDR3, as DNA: TGTGCCAGCTTCAGGACAGCGGTGAACACTGAAGCTTTCTTT.

The CDR3 DNA sequence: TGTGCCACCACGCAGCACAGGGACGTGGCTGGCTACACCTTC. Amino acids: CATTQHRDVAGYTF. The chain carries TRBV28 and TRBJ1-2; maybe TRBD1 (6 bases). Germline values: CDR1 MDHEN, CDR2 SYDVKM. V was pared by 10 bases and J by 7 bases, with 22 bases between. The CDR3 contains 14 residues.

The CDR3 nucleotides read TGTGCCAGCAGCTTGGGACAGGGGGCTATCTACGAGCAGTACTTC. Encoded protein: CASSLGQGAIYEQYF. This chain connects TRBV7-9 to TRBJ2-7; 12 bases are shared with TRBD1. Germline V gene data show CDR1 as SEHNR and CDR2 as FQNEAQ (reference sequence). The CDR3 covers 15 residues. Trimming cost V 3 bases and J 3 bases; bases outside gene matches: 3.

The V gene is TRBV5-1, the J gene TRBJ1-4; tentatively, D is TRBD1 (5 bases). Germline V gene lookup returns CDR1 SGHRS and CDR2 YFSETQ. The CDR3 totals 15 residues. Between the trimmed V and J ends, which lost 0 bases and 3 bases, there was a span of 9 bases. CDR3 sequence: CASSLVGDSNEKLFF. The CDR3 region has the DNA TGCGCCAGCAGCTTGGTTGGGGACTCTAATGAAAAACTGTTTTTT.

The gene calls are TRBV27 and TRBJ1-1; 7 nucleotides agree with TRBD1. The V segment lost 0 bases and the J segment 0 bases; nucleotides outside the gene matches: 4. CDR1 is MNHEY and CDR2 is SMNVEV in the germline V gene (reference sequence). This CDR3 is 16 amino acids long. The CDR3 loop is CASSLSRGRVNTEAFF. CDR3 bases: TGTGCCAGCAGTTTATCGAGGGGGCGGGTGAACACTGAAGCTTTCTTT.

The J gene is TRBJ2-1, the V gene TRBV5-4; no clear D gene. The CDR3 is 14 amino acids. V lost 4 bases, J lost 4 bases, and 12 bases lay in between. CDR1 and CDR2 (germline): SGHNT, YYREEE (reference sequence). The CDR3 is CASSPRSTYNEQFF. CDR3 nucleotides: TGTGCCAGCAGCCCGCGGTCTACTTACAATGAGCAGTTCTTC.

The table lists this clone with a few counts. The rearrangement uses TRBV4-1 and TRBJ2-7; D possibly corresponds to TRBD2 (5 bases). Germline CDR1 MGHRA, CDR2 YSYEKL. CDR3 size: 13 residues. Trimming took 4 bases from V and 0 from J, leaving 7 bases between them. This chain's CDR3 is CASSPGISYEQYF. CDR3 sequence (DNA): TGCGCCAGCAGCCCCGGGATCTCCTACGAGCAGTACTTC.

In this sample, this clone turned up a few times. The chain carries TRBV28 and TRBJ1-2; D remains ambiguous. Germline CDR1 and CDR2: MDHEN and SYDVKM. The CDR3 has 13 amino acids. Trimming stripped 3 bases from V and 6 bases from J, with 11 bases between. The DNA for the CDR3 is TGTGCCAGCAGTTTTAACGGCGGGGATGGCTACACCTTC. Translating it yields CASSFNGGDGYTF.

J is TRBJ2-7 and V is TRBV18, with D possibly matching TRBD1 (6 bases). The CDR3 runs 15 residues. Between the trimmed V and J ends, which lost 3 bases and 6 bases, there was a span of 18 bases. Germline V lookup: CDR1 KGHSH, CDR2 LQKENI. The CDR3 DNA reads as TGTGCCAGCTCACCTCCCGGGACATGGACGGGCGAGCAGTACTTC. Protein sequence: CASSPPGTWTGEQYF.

The CDR3 spells CASAAGDRLFGYTF. The CDR3 bases are TGTGCCAGCGCCGCCGGGGACAGGTTATTCGGCTACACCTTC. The chain has TRBV28 and TRBJ1-2, with 8 bases fitting TRBD1. The CDR3 has 14 amino acids. Looked up from germline, CDR1 is MDHEN and CDR2 is SYDVKM. V shed 8 bases and J 8 bases; nucleotides not matched to a gene: 13.

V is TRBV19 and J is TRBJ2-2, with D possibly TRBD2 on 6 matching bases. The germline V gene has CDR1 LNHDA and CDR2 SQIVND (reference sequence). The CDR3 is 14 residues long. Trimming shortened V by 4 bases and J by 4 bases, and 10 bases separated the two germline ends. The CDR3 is CASSRWEATGELFF. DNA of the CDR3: TGTGCCAGTAGTAGGTGGGAGGCCACCGGGGAGCTGTTTTTT.

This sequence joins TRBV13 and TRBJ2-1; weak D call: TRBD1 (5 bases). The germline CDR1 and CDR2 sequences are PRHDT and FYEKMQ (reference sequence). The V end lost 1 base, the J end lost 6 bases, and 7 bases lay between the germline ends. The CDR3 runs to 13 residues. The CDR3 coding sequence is TGTGCCAGCAGCTTAGCCAGGGTCAATGAGCAGTTCTTC. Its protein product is CASSLARVNEQFF.

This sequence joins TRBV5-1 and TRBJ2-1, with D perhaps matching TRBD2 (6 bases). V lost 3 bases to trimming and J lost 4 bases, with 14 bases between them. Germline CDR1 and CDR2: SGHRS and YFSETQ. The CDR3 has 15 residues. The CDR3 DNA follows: TGCGCCAGCAGCTCTACGGGGGACCTTTACAATGAGCAGTTCTTC. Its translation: CASSSTGDLYNEQFF.

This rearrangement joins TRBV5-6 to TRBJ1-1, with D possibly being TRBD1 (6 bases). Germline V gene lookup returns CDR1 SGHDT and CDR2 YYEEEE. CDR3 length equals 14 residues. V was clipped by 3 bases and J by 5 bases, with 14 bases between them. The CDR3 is CASSSGHLGTEAFF. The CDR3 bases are TGTGCCAGCAGCTCGGGACACCTGGGGACTGAAGCTTTCTTT.